Listed here is a single T cell receptor beta chain. V was clipped by 0 bases and J by 9 bases; unmatched bases: 15. CDR3 length: 16 residues. From germline, CDR1 is SGHRS and CDR2 YFSETQ. This entry belongs to a study of control samples from healthy donors and cancer patients. Some clones are missing from TCRdb's copy, which holds only in-frame ones; the method was immunoSEQ multiplex PCR. The sample includes about 120,000 clones, over 85% of them seen just once. The rearrangement uses TRBV5-1 and TRBJ2-7; 7 bases match TRBD2. The TCR was taken from a young man in good health. The sequenced material came from blood. Here the CDR3 DNA reads TGCGCCAGCAGCTTGGGGGTTCGGGGGGAGCGAGTGACGCAGTACTTC. It codes for CASSLGVRGERVTQYF.